This entry is about one T cell receptor beta chain. This clone was counted between two and nine times. Its antigen is unknown. Base qualities are not recorded, but no much larger clone differs from it by a single base. Healthy HIV-negative adults with no recently reported acute infections or vaccinations were included as donors. Every donor was a Caucasian adult living in Nashville, Tennessee, USA. CD4+ T cells were enriched through magnetic negative selection, after which naive cells were positively selected on CD45RA and the remaining negative fraction served as the memory subset. After blood collection by leukapheresis, PBMCs were isolated using Ficoll-Histopaque density gradient centrifugation and then cryopreserved in the vapor phase of liquid nitrogen. Analytical flow cytometry was used to check the purity and quantity of every magnetically sorted T cell population. From each sorted fraction, genomic DNA was isolated and quantified by UV absorbance on a Nanodrop 2000c.

TCR CDR3 regions were amplified from genomic DNA by multiplex PCR using the deep immunoSEQ assay. For each cell subset, the extracted genomic DNA was distributed evenly across all wells of several immunoSEQ 96-well plates, and each plate served as one replicate. Each replicate PCR for sorted subsets received around 210 ng genomic DNA, equal to tens of thousands of T cell genomes. Purified libraries were measured with a Qubit 3.0 fluorometer, size-checked on a Bioanalyzer 2100, and measured again with the KAPA Library Quantification kit. Every immunoSEQ 96-well plate was sequenced on a separate single-read 150-cycle Illumina NextSeq 550 flow cell. Regarding the original processing steps: The immunoSEQ output contained only junctional sequences without quality scores, so filtering could not match that applied to full-length reads. Sequences were annotated with PyIR, a Python wrapper for IgBLAST v1.9, and V/J genes and CDR3 were assigned using IMGT germline references. Reads were filtered out if the reads had weak V/J assignments (E-value above 1e-6), no CDR3, stop codons, out-of-frame junctions, or ambiguous translated residues. V3J clonotypes were defined by identical inferred V gene, J gene, and CDR3 amino acid sequence. Percentage overlap between repertoires was calculated by dividing the number of shared unique clonotypes by the size of the smaller repertoire. Three approaches were used to assess repertoire richness: RTK rarefaction, the Chao1 estimator, and Recon v2.1 estimates of unobserved clonotypes. Generation probabilities were computed with OLGA for all TCRbeta clonotypes obtained by the gDNA method from a handful of donors. TCRdb took this table from immuneACCESS and kept in-frame rearrangements with V and J called. Such tables lack part of the clones; where checked against another copy, unresolved V genes explain under half of the gap, and the rest is unexplained. Clone size and the V and J calls come from that table; the DNA yielded D and trimming. The sample records roughly 2.5 million clones, 85% to 95% of which are singletons. In total, the top ten clones hold roughly 0.13% of the sample.

The CDR3 numbers 15 residues from cysteine through phenylalanine. Of all the DNA, just the CDR3 is kept, 45 bases in frame from base 1. Trimming removed 8 bases from V and 8 bases from J; the gene matches leave 13 bases unexplained. CDR1 and CDR2, looked up from the germline V gene, are MGHRA and YSYEKL. This sample stems from a study of shared clonotypes between healthy human individuals (dated by TCRdb to about 2020). Turning to the overall study: The cohort comprised two women and a few men aged 18 to 49 years. Between about 0.85 and 9.5 billion PBMCs per donor were obtained by leukapheresis. Different laboratories and diverse techniques were used to prepare libraries and sequence TCR repertoires, to increase sequencing depth and limit assay-specific biases. For each donor, CD4 naive and CD4 memory were each given three plates, CD8 naive was given two plates, and CD8 memory was given one plate. To estimate repertoire size and how much clonotypes are shared between individuals, the study performed deep sequencing of blood TCR repertoires from a few healthy adults. General conclusions and limits of the study: Higher generation probabilities were observed for clonotypes shared by all four sorted-subset donors than for non-shared clonotypes. Naive subsets generally had larger estimated clonotype richness than memory subsets did. Because the study included only a small number of donors, the genetic and exposure-history diversity represented was limited. Sampling was limited to blood, and TCR repertoires in tissue likely differ from TCR repertoires in blood. Pairwise subsampling led to the expectation that sequencing depth would affect the degree of clonotype sharing among donors. About 4.5% of naive CD4, around 4% of naive CD8, approximately 2% of memory CD4, and less than 0.45% of memory CD8 clonotypes were shared across a few donors. Rarefaction of sorted-subset datasets indicated incomplete sequencing despite the large sequencing depth.

The source material was naive CD4+ T cells sorted from blood. This specimen's cell subset or site label, per the study, means: CD45RA+ positively selected. This TCR was sampled from a man younger than 30 in good health. The V and J genes are TRBV4-1 and TRBJ1-4; 8 bases in the junction line up with TRBD1. The CDR3 loop reads CASRDRPTSLEKLFF. The nucleotide sequence is TGCGCCAGCCGGGACAGGCCCACTTCTTTGGAAAAACTGTTTTTT.